Below are 9 T cell receptor beta chains sequenced from a single sample in a study of blood T cell repertoires in COVID-19. Method: immunoSEQ multiplex PCR; TCRdb's copy keeps in-frame clones and lacks some. This sample has about 250,000 clones, with approximately 90% found just once. What was sequenced was peripheral blood. The receptors shown here come from a man younger than 35 with active or convalescent COVID-19.

This clone was recorded only once. The chain links TRBV19 to TRBJ1-3, with a tentative D call TRBD1 (6 bases). Germline V gene data show CDR1 as LNHDA and CDR2 as SQIVND (reference sequence). The germline V and J ends were trimmed by 5 bases and 2 bases, with 10 bases remaining between them. The CDR3 spans 14 residues. The CDR3 DNA reads as TGTGCCAGTAGTGCAGGGGTAACTGGAAACACCATATATTTT. This gives the protein CASSAGVTGNTIYF.

This clone occurred once. CDR3 loop: CASSFSRSPLHF. The CDR3 bases are TGTGCCAGCAGTTTCAGTCGATCACCCCTCCACTTT. This rearrangement joins TRBV27 to TRBJ1-6; no clear D. The CDR3 sequence is 12 residues long. The V gene lost 3 bases and the J gene lost 10 bases, with 7 bases spanning the gap. CDR1 is MNHEY and CDR2 is SMNVEV in the germline V gene (reference sequence).

This chain links TRBV6-5 with TRBJ2-3; D not resolved. V was pared by 4 bases and J by 1 base, with 12 bases between. Germline CDR1 MNHEY, CDR2 SVGAGI. The CDR3 is 15 residues long. The CDR3 region has the DNA TGTGCCAGCAGTTTCGGCGCCCGGGGCACAGATACGCAGTATTTT. Encoded protein: CASSFGARGTDTQYF.

The chain carries TRBV7-8 and TRBJ2-3; the D gene is possibly TRBD2 (5 bases). This CDR3 is 15 amino acids long. V dropped 2 bases and J dropped 1 base, with 10 bases sitting between them. Germline assignment: CDR1 SGHVS and CDR2 FQNEAQ. The CDR3 DNA reads TGTGCCAGCAGCTTACGGCTAGCCCGCACAGATACGCAGTATTTT. It codes for CASSLRLARTDTQYF. Supplemented by reference TRBV7-8 and TRBJ2-3, the full variable domain reads GAGVSQSPRYKVAKRGQDVALRCDPISGHVSLFWYQQALGQGPEFLTYFQNEAQLDKSGLPSDRFFAERPEGSVSTLKIQRTQQEDSAVYLCASSLRLARTDTQYFGPGTRLTVL.

J is TRBJ2-5 and V is TRBV7-9; TRBD2 matches at 15 bases. V was clipped by 4 bases and J by 4 bases; unmatched bases: 4. The CDR3 has 16 residues. Looked up from germline, CDR1 is SEHNR and CDR2 is FQNEAQ (reference sequence). In DNA, the CDR3 is TGTGCCAGCAGCTCCGGACTAGCGGGGGGGGTAGAGACCCAGTACTTC. Protein sequence: CASSSGLAGGVETQYF.

In this sample, this clone turned up once. This chain connects TRBV30 to TRBJ2-7, with D perhaps TRBD1 (6 bases). Germline V lookup: CDR1 GTSNPN, CDR2 SVGIG (reference sequence). CDR3 length: 12 residues. V was pared by 5 bases and J by 6 bases, with 14 bases between. Written as DNA, the CDR3 is TGTGCCTGGGGGGGCCAGGAAGGCGAGCAGTACTTC. It specifies CAWGGQEGEQYF.

The CDR3 DNA is TGTGCCAGTACCTTTCGGAGGGGAGCCTACACCTTC. As protein: CASTFRRGAYTF. V and J are TRBV19 and TRBJ1-2; TRBD1 is a possible D gene (5 bases). This CDR3 has 12 residues. Trimming stripped 7 bases from V and 10 bases from J, with 16 bases between. From germline, CDR1 is LNHDA and CDR2 SQIVND (reference sequence).

V is TRBV13 and J is TRBJ1-6; D not resolved. Between the trimmed V and J ends, which lost 10 bases and 7 bases, there was a span of 17 bases. Germline assignment: CDR1 PRHDT and CDR2 FYEKMQ (reference sequence). The CDR3 is 14 amino acids. This chain's CDR3 is CATRRREKNSPLHF. CDR3 in DNA: TGTGCCACTCGAAGAAGGGAGAAGAATTCACCCCTCCACTTT.

This chain links TRBV7-3 with TRBJ1-1; 7 bases are shared with TRBD1. CDR1 is SGHTA and CDR2 is FQGTGA in the germline V gene. The CDR3 is made up of 11 amino acids. The V and J ends lost 4 bases and 11 bases, in that order; junction bases with no gene match: 4. In DNA, the CDR3 is TGTGCCAGCAGCTCAGGGGGTTGGGCTTTCTTT. It codes for CASSSGGWAFF.